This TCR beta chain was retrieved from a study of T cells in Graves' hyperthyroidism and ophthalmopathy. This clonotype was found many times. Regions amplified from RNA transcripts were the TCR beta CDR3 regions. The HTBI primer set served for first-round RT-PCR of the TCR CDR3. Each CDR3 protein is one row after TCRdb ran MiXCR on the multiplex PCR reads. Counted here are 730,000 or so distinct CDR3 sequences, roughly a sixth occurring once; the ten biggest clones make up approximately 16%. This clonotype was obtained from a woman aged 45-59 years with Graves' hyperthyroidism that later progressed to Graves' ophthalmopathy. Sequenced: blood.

The CDR3 nucleotides are TGTGCCAGCAGTTTTGGCAGAGGAGGGGAACAGCCCCAGCATTTT. It encodes CASSFGRGGEQPQHF. This chain uses TRBV12-3 or TRBV12-4 with TRBJ1-5; possibly TRBD1 for D (5 bases). Trimming shortened V by 3 bases and J by 7 bases, and 16 bases separated the two germline ends. This CDR3 has 15 residues.